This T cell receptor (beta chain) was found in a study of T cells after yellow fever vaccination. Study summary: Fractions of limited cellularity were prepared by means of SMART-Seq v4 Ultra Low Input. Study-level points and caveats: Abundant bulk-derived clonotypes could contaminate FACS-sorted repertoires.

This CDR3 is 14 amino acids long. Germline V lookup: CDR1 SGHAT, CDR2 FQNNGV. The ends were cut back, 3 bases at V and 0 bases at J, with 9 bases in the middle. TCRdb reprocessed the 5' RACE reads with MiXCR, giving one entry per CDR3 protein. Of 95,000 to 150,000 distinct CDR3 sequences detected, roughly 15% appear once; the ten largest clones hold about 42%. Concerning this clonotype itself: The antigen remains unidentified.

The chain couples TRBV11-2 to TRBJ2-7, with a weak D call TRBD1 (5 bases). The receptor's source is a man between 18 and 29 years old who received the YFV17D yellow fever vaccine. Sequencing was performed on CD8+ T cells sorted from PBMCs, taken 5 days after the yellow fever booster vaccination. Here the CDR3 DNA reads TGTGCCAGCAGCTTGCAGGGTCCCTCCTACGAGCAGTACGTC. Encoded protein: CASSLQGPSYEQYV.